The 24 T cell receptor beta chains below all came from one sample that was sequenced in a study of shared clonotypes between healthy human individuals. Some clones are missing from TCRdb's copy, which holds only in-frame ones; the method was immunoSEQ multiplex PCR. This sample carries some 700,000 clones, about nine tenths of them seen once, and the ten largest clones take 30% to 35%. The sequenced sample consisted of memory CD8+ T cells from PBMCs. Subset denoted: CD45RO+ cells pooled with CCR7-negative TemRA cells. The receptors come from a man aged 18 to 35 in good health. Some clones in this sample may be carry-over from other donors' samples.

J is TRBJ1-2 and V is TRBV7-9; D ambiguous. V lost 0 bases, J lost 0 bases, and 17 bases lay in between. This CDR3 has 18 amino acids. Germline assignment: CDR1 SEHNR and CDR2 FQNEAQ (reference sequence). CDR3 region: CASSLALQPLNANYGYTF. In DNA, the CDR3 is TGTGCCAGCAGCTTAGCTCTCCAACCCCTAAATGCTAACTATGGCTACACCTTC.

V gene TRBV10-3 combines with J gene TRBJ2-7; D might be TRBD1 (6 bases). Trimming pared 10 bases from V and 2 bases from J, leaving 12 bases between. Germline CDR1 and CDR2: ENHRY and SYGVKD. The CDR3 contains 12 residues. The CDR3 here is CATGGAAYEQYF. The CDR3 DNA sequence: TGTGCCACTGGGGGCGCAGCCTACGAGCAGTACTTC.

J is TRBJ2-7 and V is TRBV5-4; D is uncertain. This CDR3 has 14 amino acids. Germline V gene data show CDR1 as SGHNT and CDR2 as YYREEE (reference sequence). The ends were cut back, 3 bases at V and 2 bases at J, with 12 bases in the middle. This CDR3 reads CASSWAGSTYEQYF. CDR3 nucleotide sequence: TGTGCCAGCAGCTGGGCTGGCAGTACCTACGAGCAGTACTTC. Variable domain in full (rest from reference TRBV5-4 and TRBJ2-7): ETGVTQSPTHLIKTRGQQVTLRCSSQSGHNTVSWYQQALGQGPQFIFQYYREEENGRGNFPPRFSGLQFPNYSSELNVNALELDDSALYLCASSWAGSTYEQYFGPGTRLTVT.

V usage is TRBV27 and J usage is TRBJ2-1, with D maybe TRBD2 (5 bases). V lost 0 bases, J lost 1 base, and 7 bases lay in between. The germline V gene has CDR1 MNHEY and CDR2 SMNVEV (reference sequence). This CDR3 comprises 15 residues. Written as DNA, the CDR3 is TGTGCCAGCAGTTTATCTGAGGGTTCCTACAATGAGCAGTTCTTC. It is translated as CASSLSEGSYNEQFF.

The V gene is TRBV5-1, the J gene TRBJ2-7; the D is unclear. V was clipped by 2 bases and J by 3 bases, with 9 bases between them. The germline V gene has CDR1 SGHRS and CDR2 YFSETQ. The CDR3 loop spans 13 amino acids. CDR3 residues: CASSFRRGYEQYF. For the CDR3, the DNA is TGCGCCAGCAGCTTTCGGAGAGGCTACGAGCAGTACTTC.

CDR3 region: CASALAASYGYTF. CDR3 bases: TGTGCCAGCGCACTGGCGGCGAGCTATGGCTACACCTTC. The V and J genes are TRBV6-5 and TRBJ1-2; no clear D gene. This CDR3 comprises 13 residues. V lost 8 bases and J lost 4, with 14 bases in between. CDR1 and CDR2 from the germline V gene are MNHEY and SVGAGI.

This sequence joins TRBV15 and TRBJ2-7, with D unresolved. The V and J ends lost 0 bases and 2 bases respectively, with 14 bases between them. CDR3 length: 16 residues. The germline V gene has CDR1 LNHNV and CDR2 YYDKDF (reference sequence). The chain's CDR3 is CATSRDPLTATYEQYF. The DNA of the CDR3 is TGTGCCACCAGCAGAGATCCTCTTACGGCCACCTACGAGCAGTACTTC.

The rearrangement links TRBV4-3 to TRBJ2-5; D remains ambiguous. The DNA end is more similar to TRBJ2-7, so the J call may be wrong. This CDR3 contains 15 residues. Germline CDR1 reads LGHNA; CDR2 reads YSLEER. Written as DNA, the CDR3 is TGCGCCAGCAGCCAAGAGGCCCTTCTAGTCTACGAGCAGTACTTC. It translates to CASSQEALLVYEQYF.

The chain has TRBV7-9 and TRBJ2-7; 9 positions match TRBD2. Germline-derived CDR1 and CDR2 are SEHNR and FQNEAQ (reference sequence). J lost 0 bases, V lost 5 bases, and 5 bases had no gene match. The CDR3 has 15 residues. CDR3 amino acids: CASSGGSGSSYEQYF. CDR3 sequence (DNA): TGTGCCAGCAGCGGGGGTAGCGGGAGCTCCTACGAGCAGTACTTC.

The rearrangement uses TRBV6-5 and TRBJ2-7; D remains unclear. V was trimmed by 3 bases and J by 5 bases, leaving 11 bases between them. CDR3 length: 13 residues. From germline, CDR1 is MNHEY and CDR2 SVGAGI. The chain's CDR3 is CASSYAYANEQYF. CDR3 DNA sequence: TGTGCCAGCAGTTATGCCTACGCAAACGAGCAGTACTTC.

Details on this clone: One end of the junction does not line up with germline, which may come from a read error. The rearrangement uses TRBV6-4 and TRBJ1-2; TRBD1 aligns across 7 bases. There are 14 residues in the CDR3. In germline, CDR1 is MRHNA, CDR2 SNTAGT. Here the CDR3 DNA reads TGTGCCGGCAGTGACGGGACAGCCCCGGGGGGCTACACCTTC. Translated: CAGSDGTAPGGYTF.

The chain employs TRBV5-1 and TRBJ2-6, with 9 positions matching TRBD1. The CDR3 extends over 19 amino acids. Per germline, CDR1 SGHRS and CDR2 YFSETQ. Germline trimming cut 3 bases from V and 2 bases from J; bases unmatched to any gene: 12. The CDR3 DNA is TGCGCCAGCAGCTCATTTCCCCCGGGACAGGGCGCTGGGGCCAACGTCCTGACTTTC. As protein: CASSSFPPGQGAGANVLTF.

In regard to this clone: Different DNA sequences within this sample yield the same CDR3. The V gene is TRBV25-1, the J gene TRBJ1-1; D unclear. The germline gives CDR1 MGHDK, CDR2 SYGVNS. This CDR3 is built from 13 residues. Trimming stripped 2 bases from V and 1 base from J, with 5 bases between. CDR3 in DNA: TGTGCCAGCAGTGAAACAAGGAACACTGAAGCTTTCTTT. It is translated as CASSETRNTEAFF.

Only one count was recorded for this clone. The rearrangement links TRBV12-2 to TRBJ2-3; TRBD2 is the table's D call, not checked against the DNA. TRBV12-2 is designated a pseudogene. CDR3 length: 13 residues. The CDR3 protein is CASRLVSGTPPYF. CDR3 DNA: TGTGCAAGTCGCTTAGTATCGGGGACTCCCCCGTATTTT.

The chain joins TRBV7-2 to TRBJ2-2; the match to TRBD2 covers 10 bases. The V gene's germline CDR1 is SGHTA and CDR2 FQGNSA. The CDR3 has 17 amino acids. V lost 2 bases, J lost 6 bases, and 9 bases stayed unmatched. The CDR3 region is CASSLSVLAGVPGELFF. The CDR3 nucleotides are TGTGCCAGCAGCTTATCAGTCCTAGCGGGAGTCCCCGGGGAGCTGTTTTTT.

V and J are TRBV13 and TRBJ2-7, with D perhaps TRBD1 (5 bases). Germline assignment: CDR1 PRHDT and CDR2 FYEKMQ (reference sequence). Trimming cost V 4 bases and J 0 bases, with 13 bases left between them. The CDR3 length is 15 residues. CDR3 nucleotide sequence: TGTGCCAGCAGCTCCCCGACAGTAAGCTCCTACGAGCAGTACTTC. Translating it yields CASSSPTVSSYEQYF.

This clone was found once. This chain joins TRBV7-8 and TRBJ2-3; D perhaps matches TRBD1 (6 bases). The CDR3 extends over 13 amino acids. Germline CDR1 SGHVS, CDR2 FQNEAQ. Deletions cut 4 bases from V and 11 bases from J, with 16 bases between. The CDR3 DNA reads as TGTGCCAGCAGCTCTCTACAGGGTCCGGTGCAGTATTTT. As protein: CASSSLQGPVQYF.

The CDR3 spells CSVEDSRVESGYTF. The CDR3 region has the DNA TGCAGCGTTGAAGATTCCAGGGTAGAAAGTGGCTACACCTTC. The rearrangement uses TRBV29-1 and TRBJ1-2; tentatively, D is TRBD1 (5 bases). The CDR3 sequence is 14 residues long. Deletions cut 0 bases from V and 7 bases from J, with 15 bases between. The germline gives CDR1 SQVTM, CDR2 ANQGSEA.

The DNA for the CDR3 is TGTGCCTCAGAGGACAGGGAATTCCACGAGCAGTACTTC. The encoded protein is CASEDREFHEQYF. This rearrangement joins TRBV30 to TRBJ2-7; TRBD1 aligns across 8 bases. Trimming removed 7 bases from V and 5 bases from J; junction bases left unmatched: 10. Germline V CDR1 and CDR2: GTSNPN, SVGIG (reference sequence). This CDR3 has 13 residues.

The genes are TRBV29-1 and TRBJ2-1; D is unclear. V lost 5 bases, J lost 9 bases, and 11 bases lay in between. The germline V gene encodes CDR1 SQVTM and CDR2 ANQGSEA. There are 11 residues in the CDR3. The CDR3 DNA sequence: TGCAGCGTTTCAGCTTCGGTTGAGCAGTTCTTC. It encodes CSVSASVEQFF.

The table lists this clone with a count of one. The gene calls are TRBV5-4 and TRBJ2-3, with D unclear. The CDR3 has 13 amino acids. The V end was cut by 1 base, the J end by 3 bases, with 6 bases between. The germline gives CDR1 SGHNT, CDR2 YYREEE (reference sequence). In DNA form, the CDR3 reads TGTGCCAGCAGCTTGTATAGGACAGATACGCAGTATTTT. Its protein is CASSLYRTDTQYF. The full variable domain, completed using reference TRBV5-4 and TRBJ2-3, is ETGVTQSPTHLIKTRGQQVTLRCSSQSGHNTVSWYQQALGQGPQFIFQYYREEENGRGNFPPRFSGLQFPNYSSELNVNALELDDSALYLCASSLYRTDTQYFGPGTRLTVL.

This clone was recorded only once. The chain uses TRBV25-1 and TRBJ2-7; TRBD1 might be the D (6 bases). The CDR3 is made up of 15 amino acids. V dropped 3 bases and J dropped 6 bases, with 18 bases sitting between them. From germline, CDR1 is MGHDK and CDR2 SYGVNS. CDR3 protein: CASSEQGYPPGEQYF. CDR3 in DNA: TGTGCCAGCAGTGAGCAGGGGTATCCTCCCGGCGAGCAGTACTTC.

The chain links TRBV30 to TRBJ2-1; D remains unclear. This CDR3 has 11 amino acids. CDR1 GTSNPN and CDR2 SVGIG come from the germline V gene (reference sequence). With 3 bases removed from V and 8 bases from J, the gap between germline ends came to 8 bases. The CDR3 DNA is TGTGCCTGGAGCCCCTTCGATGAGCAGTTCTTC. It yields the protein CAWSPFDEQFF.

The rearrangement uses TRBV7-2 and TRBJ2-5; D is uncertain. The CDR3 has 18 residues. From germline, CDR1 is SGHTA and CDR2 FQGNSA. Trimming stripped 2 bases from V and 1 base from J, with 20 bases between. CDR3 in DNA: TGTGCCAGCAGCTTATGGCCCACCCGTGAGTTGGTCCAAGAGACCCAGTACTTC. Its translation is CASSLWPTRELVQETQYF.